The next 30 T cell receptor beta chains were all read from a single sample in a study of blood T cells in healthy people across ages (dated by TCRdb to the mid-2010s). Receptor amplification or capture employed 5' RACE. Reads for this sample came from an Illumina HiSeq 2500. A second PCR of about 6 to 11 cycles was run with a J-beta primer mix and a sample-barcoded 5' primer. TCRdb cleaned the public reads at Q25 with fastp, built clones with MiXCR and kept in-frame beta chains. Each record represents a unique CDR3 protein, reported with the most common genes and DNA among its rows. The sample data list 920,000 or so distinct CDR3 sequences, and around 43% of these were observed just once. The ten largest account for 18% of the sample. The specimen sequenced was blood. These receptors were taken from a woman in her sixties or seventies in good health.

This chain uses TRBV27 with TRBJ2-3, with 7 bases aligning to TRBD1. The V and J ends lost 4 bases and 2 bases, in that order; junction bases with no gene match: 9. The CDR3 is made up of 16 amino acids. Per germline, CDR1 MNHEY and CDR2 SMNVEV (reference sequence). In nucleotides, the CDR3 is TGTGCCAGCAGTTCCTTACGGACAGGCCCCACAGATACGCAGTATTTT. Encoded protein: CASSSLRTGPTDTQYF.

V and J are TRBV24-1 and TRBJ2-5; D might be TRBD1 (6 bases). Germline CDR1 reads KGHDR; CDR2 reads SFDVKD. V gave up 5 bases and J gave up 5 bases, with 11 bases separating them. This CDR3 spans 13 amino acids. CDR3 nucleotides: TGTGCCACCAGTGCTACAGGGCTGGAGACCCAGTACTTC. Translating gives CATSATGLETQYF.

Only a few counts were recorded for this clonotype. CDR3 coding DNA: TGTGCCAGCATCCTCGGAGGTAGCGGGAGAAATAATGAGCAGTTCTTC. This encodes CASILGGSGRNNEQFF. This chain links TRBV12-3 or TRBV12-4 with TRBJ2-1; TRBD2 matches at 9 bases. CDR3 length: 16 residues. The V gene end was trimmed by 7 bases and the J gene end by 7 bases; junction bases not matched to a gene: 14.

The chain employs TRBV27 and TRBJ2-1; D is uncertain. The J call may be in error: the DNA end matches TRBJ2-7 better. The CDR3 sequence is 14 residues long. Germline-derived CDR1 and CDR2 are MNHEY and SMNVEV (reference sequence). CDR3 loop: CASSLSYQHNEQYF. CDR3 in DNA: TGTGCCAGCAGTTTATCGTACCAGCACAATGAGCAGTACTTC.

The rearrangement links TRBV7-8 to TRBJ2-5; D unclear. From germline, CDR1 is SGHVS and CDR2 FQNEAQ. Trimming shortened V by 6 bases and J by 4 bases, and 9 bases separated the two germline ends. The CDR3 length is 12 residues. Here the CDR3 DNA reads TGTGCCAGCAGAATCCGTACAGAGACCCAGTACTTC. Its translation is CASRIRTETQYF.

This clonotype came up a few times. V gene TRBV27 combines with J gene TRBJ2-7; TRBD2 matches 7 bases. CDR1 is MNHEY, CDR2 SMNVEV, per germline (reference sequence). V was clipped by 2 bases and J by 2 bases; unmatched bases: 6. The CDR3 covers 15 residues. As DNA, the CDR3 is TGTGCCAGCAGTTTAGGGTCTAGCGGAACCTACGAGCAGTACTTC. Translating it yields CASSLGSSGTYEQYF.

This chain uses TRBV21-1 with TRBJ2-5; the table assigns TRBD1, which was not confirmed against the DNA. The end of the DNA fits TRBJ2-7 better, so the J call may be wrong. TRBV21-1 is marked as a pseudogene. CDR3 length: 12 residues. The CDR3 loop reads CVNQRRGHEQYF. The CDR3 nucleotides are TGTGTCAATCAGAGGAGGGGGCACGAGCAGTACTTC.

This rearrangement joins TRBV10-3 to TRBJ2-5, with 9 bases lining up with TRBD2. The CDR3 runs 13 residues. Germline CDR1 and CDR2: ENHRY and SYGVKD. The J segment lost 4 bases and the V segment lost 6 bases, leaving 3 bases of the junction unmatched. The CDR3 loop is CAISSTSGETQYF. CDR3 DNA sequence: TGTGCCATCAGCTCGACTAGCGGAGAGACCCAGTACTTC.

The CDR3, as DNA: TGCAGTGCTAGTGGGGTCCTTAATCAGCCCCAGCATTTT. Residues: CSASGVLNQPQHF. The rearrangement uses TRBV20-1 and TRBJ1-5; D not certain. Trimming took off 3 bases at V and 4 bases at J, with 10 bases between the two ends. Germline-derived CDR1 and CDR2 are DFQATT and SNEGSKA (reference sequence). The CDR3 has 13 residues.

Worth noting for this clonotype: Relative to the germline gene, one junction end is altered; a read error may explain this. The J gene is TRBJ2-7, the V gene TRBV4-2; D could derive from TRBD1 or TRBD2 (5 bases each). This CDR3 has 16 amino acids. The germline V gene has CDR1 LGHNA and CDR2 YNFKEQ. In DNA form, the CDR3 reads TGTGCCAGCAGCCGAGAGTGGGGGAGTGAGACCTACGGGCAGTACTTC. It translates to CASSREWGSETYGQYF.

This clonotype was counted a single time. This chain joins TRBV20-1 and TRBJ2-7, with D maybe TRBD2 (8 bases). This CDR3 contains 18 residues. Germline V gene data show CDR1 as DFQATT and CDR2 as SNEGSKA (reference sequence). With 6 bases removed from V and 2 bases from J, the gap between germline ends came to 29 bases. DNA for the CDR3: TGCAGTGCCAGGGGGGGGTTGCAAGCGGGAGTGGTCCCCTACGAGCAGTACTTC. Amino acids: CSARGGLQAGVVPYEQYF.

CDR3 loop: CASSDRGTGAYQETQYF. CDR3 coding DNA: TGTGCCAGCAGTGATCGCGGGACAGGGGCGTACCAAGAGACCCAGTACTTC. The chain combines TRBV25-1 with TRBJ2-5, with TRBD1 matching 10 bases. The CDR3 spans 17 residues. Germline V gene lookup returns CDR1 MGHDK and CDR2 SYGVNS. J lost 0 bases, V lost 3 bases, and 7 bases had no gene match.

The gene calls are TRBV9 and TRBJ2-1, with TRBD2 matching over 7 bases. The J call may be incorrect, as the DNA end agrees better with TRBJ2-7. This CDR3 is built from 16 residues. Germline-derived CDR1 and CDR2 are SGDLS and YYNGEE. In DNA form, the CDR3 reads TGTGCCAGCAGCAATAGCGGGTTGGGCTCCTACAATGAGCAGTACTTC. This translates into CASSNSGLGSYNEQYF.

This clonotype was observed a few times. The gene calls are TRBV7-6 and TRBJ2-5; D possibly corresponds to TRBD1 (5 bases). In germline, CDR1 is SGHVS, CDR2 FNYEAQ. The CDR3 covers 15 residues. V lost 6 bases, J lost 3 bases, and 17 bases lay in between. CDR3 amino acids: CASRSPWGSEETQYF. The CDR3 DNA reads TGTGCCAGCAGGTCCCCATGGGGCAGCGAAGAGACCCAGTACTTC.

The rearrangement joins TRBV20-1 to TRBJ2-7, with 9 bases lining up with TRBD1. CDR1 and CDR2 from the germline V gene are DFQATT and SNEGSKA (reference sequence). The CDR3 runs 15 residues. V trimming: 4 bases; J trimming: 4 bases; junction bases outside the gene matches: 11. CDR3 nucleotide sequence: TGCAGTGCTACAGGTGTGGGGACAGGGAAGTACGAGCAGTACTTC. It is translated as CSATGVGTGKYEQYF.

CDR3 sequence reads: CASKVEGQGYEQYF. The CDR3 bases are TGTGCCAGCAAAGTGGAAGGACAGGGCTACGAGCAGTACTTC. The chain combines TRBV27 with TRBJ2-7, with 8 positions matching TRBD1. The CDR3 is made up of 14 amino acids. Trimming removed 7 bases from V and 3 bases from J; junction bases left unmatched: 8. In germline, CDR1 is MNHEY, CDR2 SMNVEV (reference sequence).

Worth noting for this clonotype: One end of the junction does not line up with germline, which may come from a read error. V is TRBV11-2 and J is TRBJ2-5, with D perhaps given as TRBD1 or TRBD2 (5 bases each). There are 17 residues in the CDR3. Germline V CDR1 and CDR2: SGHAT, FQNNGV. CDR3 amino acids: CASSLTNLARDQETRYF. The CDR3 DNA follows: TGTGCCAGCAGCTTGACGAACTTAGCGAGGGACCAAGAGACCCGGTACTTC.

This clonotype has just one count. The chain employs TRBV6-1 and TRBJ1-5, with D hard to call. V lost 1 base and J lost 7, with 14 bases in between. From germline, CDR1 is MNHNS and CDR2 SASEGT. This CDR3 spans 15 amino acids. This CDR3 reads CASSEGVKRFQPQHF. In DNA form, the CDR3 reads TGTGCCAGCAGTGAAGGTGTCAAAAGGTTCCAGCCCCAGCATTTT.

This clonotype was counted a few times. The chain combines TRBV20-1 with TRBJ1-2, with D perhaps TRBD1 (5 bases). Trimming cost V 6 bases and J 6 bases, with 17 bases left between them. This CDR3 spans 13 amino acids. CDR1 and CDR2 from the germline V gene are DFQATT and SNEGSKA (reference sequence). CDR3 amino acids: CSAPVGLRHGYTF. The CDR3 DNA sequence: TGCAGTGCCCCAGTGGGACTGCGCCATGGCTACACCTTC.

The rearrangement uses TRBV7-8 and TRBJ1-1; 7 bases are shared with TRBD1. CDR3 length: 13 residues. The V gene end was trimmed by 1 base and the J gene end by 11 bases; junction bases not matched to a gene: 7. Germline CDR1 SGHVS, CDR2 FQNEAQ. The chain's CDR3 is CASSLEGARGAFF. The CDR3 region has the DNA TGTGCCAGCAGCTTAGAGGGGGCCCGAGGTGCTTTCTTT. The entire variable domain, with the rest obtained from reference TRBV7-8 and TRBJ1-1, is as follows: GAGVSQSPRYKVAKRGQDVALRCDPISGHVSLFWYQQALGQGPEFLTYFQNEAQLDKSGLPSDRFFAERPEGSVSTLKIQRTQQEDSAVYLCASSLEGARGAFFGQGTRLTVV.

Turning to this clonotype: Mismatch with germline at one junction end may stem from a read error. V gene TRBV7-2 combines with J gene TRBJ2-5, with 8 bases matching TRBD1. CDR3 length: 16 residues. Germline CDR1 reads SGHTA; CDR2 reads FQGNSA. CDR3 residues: CPSSTMRTGRAETQYF. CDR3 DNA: TGTCCCAGCAGCACAATGCGGACAGGGCGCGCGGAGACCCAGTACTTC.

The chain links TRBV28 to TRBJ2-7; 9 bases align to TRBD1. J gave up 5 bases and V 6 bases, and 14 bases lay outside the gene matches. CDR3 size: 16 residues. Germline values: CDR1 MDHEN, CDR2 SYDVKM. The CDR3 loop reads CASSHSSHRGLNEQYF. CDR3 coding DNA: TGTGCCAGCAGCCACTCTTCCCACAGGGGGCTGAACGAGCAGTACTTC.

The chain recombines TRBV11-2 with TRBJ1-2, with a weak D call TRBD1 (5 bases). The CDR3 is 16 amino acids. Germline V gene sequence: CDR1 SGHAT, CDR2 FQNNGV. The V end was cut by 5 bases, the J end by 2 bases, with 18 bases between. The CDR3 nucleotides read TGTGCCAGCAGCCCGAGTTATGGGGGTGAGAACTATGGCTACACCTTC. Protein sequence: CASSPSYGGENYGYTF.

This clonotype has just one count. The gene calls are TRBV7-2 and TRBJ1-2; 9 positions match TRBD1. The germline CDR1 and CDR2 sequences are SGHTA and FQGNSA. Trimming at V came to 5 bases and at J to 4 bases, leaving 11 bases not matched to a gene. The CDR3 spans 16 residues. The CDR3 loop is CASSTAGTGYFYGYTF. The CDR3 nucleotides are TGTGCCAGCAGCACAGCCGGGACAGGGTACTTCTATGGCTACACCTTC.

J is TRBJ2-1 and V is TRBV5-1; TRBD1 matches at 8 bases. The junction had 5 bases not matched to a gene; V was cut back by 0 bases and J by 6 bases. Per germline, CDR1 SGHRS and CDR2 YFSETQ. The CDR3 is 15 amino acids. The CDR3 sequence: CASSLEWTGLNEQFF. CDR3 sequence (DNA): TGCGCCAGCAGCTTGGAGTGGACAGGGCTCAATGAGCAGTTCTTC.

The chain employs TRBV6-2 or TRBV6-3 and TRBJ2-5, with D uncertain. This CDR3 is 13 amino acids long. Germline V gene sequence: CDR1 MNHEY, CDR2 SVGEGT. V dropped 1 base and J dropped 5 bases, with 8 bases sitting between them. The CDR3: CASSYYRAETQYF. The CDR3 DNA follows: TGTGCCAGCAGTTACTACCGTGCCGAGACCCAGTACTTC.

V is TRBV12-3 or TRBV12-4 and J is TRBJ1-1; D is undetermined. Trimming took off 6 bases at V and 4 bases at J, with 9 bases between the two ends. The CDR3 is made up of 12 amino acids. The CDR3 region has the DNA TGTGCCAGCAGCCCGTCCATCACTGAAGCTTTCTTT. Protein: CASSPSITEAFF.

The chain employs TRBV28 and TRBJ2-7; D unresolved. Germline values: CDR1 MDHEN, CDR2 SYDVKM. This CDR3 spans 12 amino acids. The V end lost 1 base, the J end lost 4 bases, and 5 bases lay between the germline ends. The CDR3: CASSLYFYEQYF. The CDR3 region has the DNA TGTGCCAGCAGTTTATATTTTTACGAGCAGTACTTC.

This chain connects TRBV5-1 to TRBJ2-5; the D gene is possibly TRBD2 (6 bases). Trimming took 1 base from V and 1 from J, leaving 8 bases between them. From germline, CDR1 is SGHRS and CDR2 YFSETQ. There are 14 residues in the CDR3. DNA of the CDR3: TGCGCCAGCAGCTTGACTAGCCCCCAAGAGACCCAGTACTTC. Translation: CASSLTSPQETQYF.

In nucleotides, the CDR3 is TGTGCCAGCAGCTTAGATCGACAGCGCCTTGGGACCCAGTACTTC. Translation gives CASSLDRQRLGTQYF. The chain employs TRBV7-2 and TRBJ2-5, with D perhaps matching TRBD1 (5 bases). Per the germline V gene, CDR1 is SGHTA and CDR2 is FQGNSA. CDR3 length: 15 amino acids. Between the trimmed V and J ends, which lost 1 base and 7 bases, there was a span of 16 bases.